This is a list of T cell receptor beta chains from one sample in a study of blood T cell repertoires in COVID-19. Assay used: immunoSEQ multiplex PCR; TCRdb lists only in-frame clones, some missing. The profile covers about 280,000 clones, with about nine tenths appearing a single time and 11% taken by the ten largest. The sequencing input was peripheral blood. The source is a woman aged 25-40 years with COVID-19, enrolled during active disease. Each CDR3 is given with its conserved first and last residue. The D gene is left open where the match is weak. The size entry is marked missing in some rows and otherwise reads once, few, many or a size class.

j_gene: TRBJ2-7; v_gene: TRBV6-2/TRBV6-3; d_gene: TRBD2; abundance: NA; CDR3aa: CASSSRTSGSYEQYF; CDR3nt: TGTGCCAGCAGTTCCCGGACTAGCGGGAGTTACGAGCAGTACTTC
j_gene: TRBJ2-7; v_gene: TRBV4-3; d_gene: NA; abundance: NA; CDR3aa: CASSQDSGSSYEQYF; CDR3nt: TGCGCCAGCAGCCAAGATTCTGGGAGCTCCTACGAGCAGTACTTC
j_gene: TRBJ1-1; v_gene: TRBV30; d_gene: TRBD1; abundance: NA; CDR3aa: CAWHRGQGSEAFF; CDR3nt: TGTGCCTGGCACCGGGGACAGGGCTCTGAAGCTTTCTTT
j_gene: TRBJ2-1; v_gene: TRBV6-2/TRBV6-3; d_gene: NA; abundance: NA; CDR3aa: CASSGQLSGSYNEQFF; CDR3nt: TGTGCCAGCAGCGGACAACTTAGCGGCTCCTACAATGAGCAGTTCTTC
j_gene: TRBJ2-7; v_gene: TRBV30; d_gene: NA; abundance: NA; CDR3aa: CAWDRGRSYEQYF; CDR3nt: TGTGCCTGGGATCGAGGTAGGTCCTACGAGCAGTACTTC
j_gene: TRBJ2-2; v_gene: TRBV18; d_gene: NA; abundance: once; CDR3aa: CASSPLDSTGELFF; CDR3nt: TGTGCCAGCTCACCACTGGACAGCACCGGGGAGCTGTTTTTT
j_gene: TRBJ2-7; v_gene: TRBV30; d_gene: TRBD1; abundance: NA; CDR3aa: CAWKAGQGFSEQYF; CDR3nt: TGTGCCTGGAAAGCGGGACAGGGGTTCTCCGAGCAGTACTTC
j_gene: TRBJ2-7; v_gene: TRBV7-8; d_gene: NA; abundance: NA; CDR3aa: CASSLAPDSWEQYF; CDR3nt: TGTGCCAGCAGCTTAGCCCCCGACAGCTGGGAGCAGTACTTC
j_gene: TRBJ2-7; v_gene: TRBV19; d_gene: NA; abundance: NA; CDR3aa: CASSVLAEPFYEQYF; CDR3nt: TGTGCCAGTAGCGTTTTGGCGGAACCTTTCTACGAGCAGTACTTC
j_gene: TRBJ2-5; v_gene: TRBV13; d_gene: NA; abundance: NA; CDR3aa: CASSPRKTGFQETQYF; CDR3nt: TGTGCCAGCAGCCCGCGGAAAACAGGCTTCCAGGAGACCCAGTACTTC
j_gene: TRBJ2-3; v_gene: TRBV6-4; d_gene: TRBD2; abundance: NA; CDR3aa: CASSDSAGGSTDTQYF; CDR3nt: TGTGCCAGCAGTGACTCGGCGGGGGGTAGCACAGATACGCAGTATTTT
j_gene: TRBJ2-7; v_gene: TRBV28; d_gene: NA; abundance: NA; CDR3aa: CASSRGGGSRKEQYF; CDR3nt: TGTGCCAGCAGTAGGGGGGGTGGGTCCCGGAAAGAGCAGTACTTC
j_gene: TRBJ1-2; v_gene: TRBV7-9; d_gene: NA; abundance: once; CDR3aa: CASSRDSINYGYTF; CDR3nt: TGTGCCAGCAGCCGTGACAGTATTAACTATGGCTACACCTTC
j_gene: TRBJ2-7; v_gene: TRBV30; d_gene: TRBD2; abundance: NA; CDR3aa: CAWQRSGSYEQYF; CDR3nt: TGTGCCTGGCAAAGAAGCGGGAGCTACGAGCAGTACTTC
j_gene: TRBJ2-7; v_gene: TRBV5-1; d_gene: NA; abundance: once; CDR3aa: CASTPGQGYEQYF; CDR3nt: TGCGCCAGCACCCCCGGGCAGGGGTACGAGCAGTACTTC
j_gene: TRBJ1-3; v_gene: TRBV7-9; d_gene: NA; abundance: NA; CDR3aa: CASSLQGNTIYF; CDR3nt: TGTGCCAGCAGCCTGCAGGGAAACACCATATATTTT
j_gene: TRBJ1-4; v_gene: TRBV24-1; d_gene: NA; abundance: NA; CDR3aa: CATSETGREKLFF; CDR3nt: TGTGCCACCAGTGAAACGGGGAGGGAAAAACTGTTTTTT
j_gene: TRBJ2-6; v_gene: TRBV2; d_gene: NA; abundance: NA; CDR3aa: CASRKDSSGANVLTF; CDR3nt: TGTGCCAGCAGGAAGGACAGCTCTGGGGCCAACGTCCTGACTTTC
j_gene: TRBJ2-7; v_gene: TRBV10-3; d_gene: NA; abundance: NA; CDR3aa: CAISPDRSSYEQYF; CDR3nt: TGTGCCATCAGCCCGGACAGATCTTCCTACGAGCAGTACTTC
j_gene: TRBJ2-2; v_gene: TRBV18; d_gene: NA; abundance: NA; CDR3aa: CASSPGATGELFF; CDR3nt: TGTGCCAGCTCACCAGGAGCCACCGGGGAGCTGTTTTTT
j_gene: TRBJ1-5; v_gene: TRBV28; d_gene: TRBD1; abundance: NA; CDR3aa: CASSLWWTGGNQPQHF; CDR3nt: TGTGCCAGCAGTTTATGGTGGACAGGGGGAAATCAGCCCCAGCATTTT
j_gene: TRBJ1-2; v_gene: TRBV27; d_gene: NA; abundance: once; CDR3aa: CASSWSGGTGYTF; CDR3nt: TGTGCCAGCAGTTGGTCCGGAGGGACTGGCTACACCTTC
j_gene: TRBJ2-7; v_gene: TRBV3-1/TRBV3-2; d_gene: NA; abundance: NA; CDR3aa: CASSRGIRDEQYF; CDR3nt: TGTGCCAGCAGCCGAGGGATTCGAGACGAGCAGTACTTC
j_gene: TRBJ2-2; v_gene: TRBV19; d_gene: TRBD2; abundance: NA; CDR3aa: CASSPGQIAGGLSGELFF; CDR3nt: TGTGCCAGTAGTCCGGGACAGATAGCGGGAGGGCTCTCCGGGGAGCTGTTTTTT
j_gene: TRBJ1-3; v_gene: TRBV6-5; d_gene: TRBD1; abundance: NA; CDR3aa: CASSYGSGGGNTIYF; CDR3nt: TGTGCCAGCTCTTACGGGTCAGGGGGCGGAAACACCATATATTTT
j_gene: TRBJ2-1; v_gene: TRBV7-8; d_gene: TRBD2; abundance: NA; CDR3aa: CASSLGLAGEVGNEQFF; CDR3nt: TGTGCCAGCAGCTTAGGGCTAGCGGGAGAAGTGGGGAATGAGCAGTTCTTC
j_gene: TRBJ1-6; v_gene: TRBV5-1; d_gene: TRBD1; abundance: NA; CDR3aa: CASSQGQLNSPLHF; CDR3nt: TGCGCCAGCAGCCAGGGACAGTTAAATTCACCCCTCCACTTT
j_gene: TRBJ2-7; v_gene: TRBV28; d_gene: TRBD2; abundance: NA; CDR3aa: CASSSGGGDSYEQYF; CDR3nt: TGTGCCAGCAGTTCTGGCGGGGGGGACTCCTACGAGCAGTACTTC
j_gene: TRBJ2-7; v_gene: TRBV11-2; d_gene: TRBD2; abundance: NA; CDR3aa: CASSLGVLAGGSEQYF; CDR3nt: TGTGCCAGCAGCTTAGGAGTACTAGCGGGAGGTTCCGAGCAGTACTTC
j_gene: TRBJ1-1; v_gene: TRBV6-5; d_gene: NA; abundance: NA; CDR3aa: CASSTVQGNTEAFF; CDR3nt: TGTGCCAGCAGTACCGTACAGGGGAACACTGAAGCTTTCTTT
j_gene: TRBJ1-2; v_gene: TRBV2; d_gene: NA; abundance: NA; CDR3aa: CASRGGPLYGYTF; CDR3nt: TGTGCCAGCCGTGGAGGGCCCCTCTATGGCTACACCTTC
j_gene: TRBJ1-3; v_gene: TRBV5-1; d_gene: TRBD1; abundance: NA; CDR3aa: CASSRTGGESAGNTIYF; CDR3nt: TGCGCCAGCAGCCGGACAGGGGGCGAATCGGCTGGAAACACCATATATTTT
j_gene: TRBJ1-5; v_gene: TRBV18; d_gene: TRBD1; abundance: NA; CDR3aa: CASSPPDRGNQPQHF; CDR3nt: TGTGCCAGCTCACCACCGGACAGGGGCAATCAGCCCCAGCATTTT
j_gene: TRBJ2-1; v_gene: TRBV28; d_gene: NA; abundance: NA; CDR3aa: CASNGWTRSPNEQFF; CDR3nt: TGTGCCAGCAATGGGTGGACTCGCTCCCCCAATGAGCAGTTCTTC
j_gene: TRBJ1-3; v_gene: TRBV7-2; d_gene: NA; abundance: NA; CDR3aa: CASSLAQGIGNTIYF; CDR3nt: TGTGCCAGCAGCTTAGCGCAGGGCATTGGAAACACCATATATTTT
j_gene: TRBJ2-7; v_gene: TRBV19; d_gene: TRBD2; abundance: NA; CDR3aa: CASSIQAGDSYEQYF; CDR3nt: TGTGCCAGTAGTATTCAGGCGGGAGACTCCTACGAGCAGTACTTC
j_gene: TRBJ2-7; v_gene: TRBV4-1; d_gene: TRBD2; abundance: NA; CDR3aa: CASRPESGRAAGEQYF; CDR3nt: TGCGCCAGCAGGCCTGAGAGCGGGAGGGCGGCCGGCGAGCAGTACTTC
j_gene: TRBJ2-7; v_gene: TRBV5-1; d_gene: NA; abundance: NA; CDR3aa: CASSLEGPWVDEQYF; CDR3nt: TGCGCCAGCAGCTTGGAGGGGCCCTGGGTCGACGAGCAGTACTTC
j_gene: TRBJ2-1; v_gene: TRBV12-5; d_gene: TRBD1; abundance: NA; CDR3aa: CASGFTQGSYNEQFF; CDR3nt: TGTGCTAGTGGTTTTACACAGGGGTCCTACAATGAGCAGTTCTTC
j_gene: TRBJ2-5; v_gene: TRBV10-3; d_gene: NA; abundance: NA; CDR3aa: CAISESFARQETQYF; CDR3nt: TGTGCCATCAGTGAGTCGTTCGCCAGGCAAGAGACCCAGTACTTC
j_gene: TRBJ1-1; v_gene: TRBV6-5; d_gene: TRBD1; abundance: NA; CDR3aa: CASSSRTGKNTEAFF; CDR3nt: TGTGCCAGCAGTTCCCGGACAGGAAAGAACACTGAAGCTTTCTTT
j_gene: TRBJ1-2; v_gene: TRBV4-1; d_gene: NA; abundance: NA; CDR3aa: CASSQESAGDPGYTF; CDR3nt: TGCGCCAGCAGCCAAGAGAGTGCCGGGGATCCTGGCTACACCTTC
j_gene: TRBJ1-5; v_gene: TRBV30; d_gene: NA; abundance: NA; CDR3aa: CAWSVGQQGNQPQHF; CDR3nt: TGTGCCTGGAGTGTAGGGCAACAGGGAAATCAGCCCCAGCATTTT
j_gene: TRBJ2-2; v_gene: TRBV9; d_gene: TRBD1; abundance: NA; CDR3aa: CASSERAGQALVSGELFF; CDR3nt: TGTGCCAGCAGCGAGAGGGCAGGACAGGCCCTCGTTTCCGGGGAGCTGTTTTTT
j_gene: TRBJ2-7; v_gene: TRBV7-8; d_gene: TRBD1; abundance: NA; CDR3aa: CASRYGPGQGVLGEQYF; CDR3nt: TGTGCCAGCAGGTACGGACCGGGACAGGGGGTTCTCGGCGAGCAGTACTTC
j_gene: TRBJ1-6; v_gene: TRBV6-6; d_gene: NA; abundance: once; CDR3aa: CASRRQGNSPLHF; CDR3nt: TGTGCCAGCCGTAGGCAGGGTAATTCACCCCTCCACTTT
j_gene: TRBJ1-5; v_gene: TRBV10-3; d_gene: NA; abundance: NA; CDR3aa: CAISEYRSNQPQHF; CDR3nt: TGTGCCATCAGTGAGTACAGGTCCAATCAGCCCCAGCATTTT
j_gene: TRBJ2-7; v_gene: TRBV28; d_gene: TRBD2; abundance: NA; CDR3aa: CASSLRGTSDYEQYF; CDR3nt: TGTGCCAGCAGTTTACGGGGGACTAGCGATTACGAGCAGTACTTC
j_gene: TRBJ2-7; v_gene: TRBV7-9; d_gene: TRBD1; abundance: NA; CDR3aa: CASSLAGGQGYEQYF; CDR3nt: TGTGCCAGCAGCTTAGCGGGGGGACAGGGCTACGAGCAGTACTTC
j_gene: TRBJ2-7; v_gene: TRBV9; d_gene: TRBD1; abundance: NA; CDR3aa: CASSVDRGANEQYF; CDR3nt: TGTGCCAGCAGCGTAGACAGGGGGGCCAACGAGCAGTACTTC
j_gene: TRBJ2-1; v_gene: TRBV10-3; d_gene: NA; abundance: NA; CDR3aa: CAISVSLVGHEQFF; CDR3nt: TGTGCCATCAGTGTGAGTCTAGTTGGCCATGAGCAGTTCTTC
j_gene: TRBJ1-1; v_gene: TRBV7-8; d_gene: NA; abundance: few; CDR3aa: CASSLSAGNTEAFF; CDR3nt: TGTGCCAGCAGCTTATCCGCAGGGAACACTGAAGCTTTCTTT
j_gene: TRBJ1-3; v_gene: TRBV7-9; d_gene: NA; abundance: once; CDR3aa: CASSSEQVPGNTIYF; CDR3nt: TGTGCCAGCAGCTCCGAGCAAGTTCCTGGAAACACCATATATTTT
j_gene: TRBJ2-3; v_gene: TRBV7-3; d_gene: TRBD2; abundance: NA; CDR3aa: CASSPTSGSTDTQYF; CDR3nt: TGTGCCAGCAGCCCGACTAGCGGGAGCACAGATACGCAGTATTTT
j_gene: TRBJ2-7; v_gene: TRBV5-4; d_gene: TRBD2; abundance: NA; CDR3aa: CASSARTRSSYEQYF; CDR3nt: TGTGCCAGCAGCGCCCGGACTAGGAGCTCCTACGAGCAGTACTTC
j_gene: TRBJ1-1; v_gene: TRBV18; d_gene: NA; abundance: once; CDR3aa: CASSPTGFTEAFF; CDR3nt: TGTGCCAGCTCACCCACAGGGTTCACTGAAGCTTTCTTT
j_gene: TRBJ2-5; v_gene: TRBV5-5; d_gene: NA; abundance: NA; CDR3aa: CASSLVSDQETQYF; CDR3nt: TGTGCCAGCAGCTTGGTGTCAGACCAAGAGACCCAGTACTTC